This T cell receptor (beta chain) is drawn from a study of T-cell reconstitution after alpha-beta-depleted transplantation in children. With respect to this clonotype: Its antigen remains unknown. A junction end diverges from the germline sequence, so it may reflect a read error.

Study results and caveats: Once a year had passed after transplant, T-cell counts and diversity came mostly from newly produced T cells.

The CDR3 runs 11 residues. CDR1 is ENHRY and CDR2 is SYGVKD in the germline V gene. Unique molecular identifiers were used in preparing the TCRbeta library. MiXCR was run by TCRdb on the PCR reads, yielding one entry per CDR3 protein. The table has about 510,000 distinct CDR3 sequences, about an eighth seen once. This sample comprised PBMCs, mostly from graft donor cells, obtained 180 days after TCRalphabeta/CD19-depleted stem cell transplant. The chain combines TRBV10-3 with TRBJ2-7, with D uncertain. The TCR comes from a female patient younger than 10 who had a stem cell transplant for aplastic anemia, so the T cells may come from the graft donor. The CDR3 region is CAIGEVHEQYF. In nucleotides, the CDR3 is TGTGCCATCGGTGAGGTTCACGAGCAGTACTTC.